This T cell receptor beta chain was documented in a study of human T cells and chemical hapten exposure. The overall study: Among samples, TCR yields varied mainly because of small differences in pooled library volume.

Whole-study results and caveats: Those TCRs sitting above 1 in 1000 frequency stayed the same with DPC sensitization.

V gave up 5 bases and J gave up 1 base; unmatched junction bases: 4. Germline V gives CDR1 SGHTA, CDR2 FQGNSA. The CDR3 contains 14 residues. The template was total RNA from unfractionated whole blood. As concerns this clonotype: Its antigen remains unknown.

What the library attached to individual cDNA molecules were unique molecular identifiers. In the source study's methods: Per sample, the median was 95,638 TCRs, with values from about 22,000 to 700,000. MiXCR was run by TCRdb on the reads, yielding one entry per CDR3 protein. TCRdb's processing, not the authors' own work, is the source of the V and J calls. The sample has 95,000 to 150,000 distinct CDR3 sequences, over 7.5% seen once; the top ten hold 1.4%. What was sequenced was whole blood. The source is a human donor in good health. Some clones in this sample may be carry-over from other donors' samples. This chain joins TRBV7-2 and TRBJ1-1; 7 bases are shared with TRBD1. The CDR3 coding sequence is TGTGCCAGCAGCCGGGACAGCCAGAACACTGAAGCTTTCTTT. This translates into CASSRDSQNTEAFF.